This entry features one T cell receptor beta chain sequence. Its antigen remains unidentified. The data are from a study of long-term antiretroviral therapy in people with HIV. The study's findings and limits: Diversity measured after ART increased yet remained under transplant donor controls. Clonotypes expanded prior to ART showed repertoire dominance at all sampled time points. Blood was collected between about 2003 and 2017, possibly under older ART regimens.

An immunoSEQ assay, version v3.0, was performed at survey level. Sequencing of each sample targeted about 40,000-55,000 T-cell genomes. The repertoire was sequenced with immunoSEQ multiplex PCR; TCRdb's copy has only in-frame clones and lacks some. The sample carries about 36,000 clones, 80% recorded once. CDR1 is MDHEN, CDR2 SYDVKM, per germline. There are 14 residues in the CDR3. Trimming pared 6 bases from V and 4 bases from J, leaving 14 bases between. The rearrangement links TRBV28 to TRBJ2-3; D call uncertain. The TCR sequence derives from a young man with HIV. This specimen was unsorted PBMCs, taken 3.4 years after starting antiretroviral therapy. The CDR3 DNA reads TGTGCCAGCAGCCCCATTTTAGGCTCAGATACGCAGTATTTT. Its protein is CASSPILGSDTQYF.